These 5 T cell receptor beta chains originate from one sample sequenced in a study of blood T cell repertoires in COVID-19. Produced via immunoSEQ multiplex PCR; TCRdb's table is partial and in-frame only. The repertoire holds 200,000 to 300,000 clones, roughly 88% seen once, with approximately 6% in the top ten. Material: peripheral blood. The receptors shown here come from a young woman with COVID-19, enrolled during active disease.

The genes are TRBV3-1 (or the pseudogene TRBV3-2) and TRBJ1-3; TRBD1 is a possible D gene (5 bases). There are 17 residues in the CDR3. Germline CDR1 is LGHDT and CDR2 is YNNKEL (reference sequence). V was trimmed by 1 base and J by 0 bases, leaving 13 bases between them. The CDR3 region has the DNA TGTGCCAGCAGCCAAGCAGCTGGGGGGGTCTCTGGAAACACCATATATTTT. It translates to CASSQAAGGVSGNTIYF.

The rearrangement uses TRBV7-2 and TRBJ1-3, with D maybe TRBD1 (5 bases). Germline-derived CDR1 and CDR2 are SGHTA and FQGNSA. Trimming cost V 1 base and J 0 bases, with 10 bases left between them. This CDR3 region has 16 residues. The CDR3 protein is CASSLGDSFSGNTIYF. The DNA for the CDR3 is TGTGCCAGCAGCTTAGGTGACAGCTTCTCTGGAAACACCATATATTTT.

V is TRBV4-3 and J is TRBJ2-6, with D hard to call. Trimming cost V 0 bases and J 4 bases, with 10 bases left between them. Germline CDR1 is LGHNA and CDR2 is YSLEER. The CDR3 length is 16 residues. In nucleotides, the CDR3 is TGCGCCAGCAGCCAAGATGGGCCAGCCGGGGCCAACGTCCTGACTTTC. It encodes CASSQDGPAGANVLTF.

V gene TRBV5-1 combines with J gene TRBJ2-7; D may be TRBD2 (5 bases). In germline, CDR1 is SGHRS, CDR2 YFSETQ. The germline V and J ends were trimmed by 3 bases and 5 bases, with 27 bases remaining between them. The CDR3 has 18 residues. CDR3 nucleotides: TGCGCCAGCAGCTATCGGACCTTGACTCTTTCTCTCGGGGACGAGCAGTACTTC. This sequence encodes CASSYRTLTLSLGDEQYF.

This clone was counted a single time. The rearrangement links TRBV29-1 to TRBJ2-7; TRBD2 aligns across 8 bases. CDR1 is SQVTM and CDR2 is ANQGSEA in the germline V gene. The CDR3 length is 13 residues. Losses at the gene ends were 4 bases for V and 3 bases for J; bases not matched to a gene: 5. The CDR3 sequence is CSVAGGVHYEQYF. The CDR3 DNA sequence: TGCAGCGTTGCGGGAGGGGTACACTACGAGCAGTACTTC.